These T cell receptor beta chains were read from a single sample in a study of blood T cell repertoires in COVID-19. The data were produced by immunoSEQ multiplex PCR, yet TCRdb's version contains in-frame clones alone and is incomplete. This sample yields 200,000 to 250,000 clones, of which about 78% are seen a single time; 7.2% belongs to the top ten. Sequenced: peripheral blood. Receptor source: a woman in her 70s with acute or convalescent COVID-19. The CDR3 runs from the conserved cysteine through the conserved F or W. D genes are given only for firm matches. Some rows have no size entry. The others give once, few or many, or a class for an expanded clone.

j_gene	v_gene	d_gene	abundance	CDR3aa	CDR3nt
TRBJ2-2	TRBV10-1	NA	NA	CASSRRGGELFF	TGCGCCAGCAGTCGTCGGGGGGGGGAGCTGTTTTTT
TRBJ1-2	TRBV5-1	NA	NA	CASSLVAGGYGYTF	TGCGCCAGCAGCTTGGTCGCGGGGGGGTATGGCTACACCTTC
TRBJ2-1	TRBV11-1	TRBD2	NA	CASSLPGTRYPEQFF	TGTGCCAGCAGTCTCCCCGGGACTAGATATCCTGAGCAGTTCTTC
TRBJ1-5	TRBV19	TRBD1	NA	CASSISDMGQGNQPQHF	TGTGCCAGTAGTATAAGTGATATGGGACAGGGGAATCAGCCCCAGCATTTT
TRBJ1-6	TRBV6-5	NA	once	CASWGPANNSPLHF	TGTGCCAGCTGGGGGCCGGCTAATAATTCACCCCTCCACTTT
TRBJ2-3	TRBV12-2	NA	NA	CASRLSLACTDTQYF	TGTGCAAGTCGCTTATCCCTAGCCTGCACAGATACGCAGTATTTT
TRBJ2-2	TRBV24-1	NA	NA	CATSQGMNTGELFF	TGTGCCACTTCTCAGGGGATGAACACCGGGGAGCTGTTTTTT
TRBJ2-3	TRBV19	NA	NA	CASSIPSTTDTQYF	TGTGCCAGTAGTATTCCGAGCACCACAGATACGCAGTATTTT
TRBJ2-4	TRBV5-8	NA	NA	CASSPTQGPKNIQYF	TGTGCCAGCAGCCCGACCCAGGGGCCCAAAAACATTCAGTACTTC
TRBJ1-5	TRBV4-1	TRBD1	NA	CASSQPLGQAPGQPQHF	TGCGCCAGCAGCCAGCCCTTAGGACAGGCCCCAGGTCAGCCCCAGCATTTT
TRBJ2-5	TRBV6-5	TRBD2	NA	CAGGGLETQYF	TGTGCCGGGGGGGGGTTGGAGACCCAGTACTTC
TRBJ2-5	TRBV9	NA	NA	CASSVGGETQYF	TGTGCCAGCAGCGTAGGTGGGGAGACTCAGTACTTC
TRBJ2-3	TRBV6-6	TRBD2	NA	CASSYSLGGTGVTQYF	TGTGCCAGCAGTTACTCTCTCGGGGGGACCGGTGTTACGCAGTATTTT
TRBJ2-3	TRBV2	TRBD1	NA	CASSAGQGYTDTQYF	TGTGCCAGCAGTGCGGGACAGGGTTACACAGATACGCAGTATTTT
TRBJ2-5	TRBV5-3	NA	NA	CARSDNQETQYF	TGTGCCAGAAGCGACAACCAAGAGACCCAGTACTTC
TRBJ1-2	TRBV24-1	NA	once	CATSGWRRGGYGYTF	TGTGCCACCAGTGGCTGGCGGAGGGGAGGCTATGGCTACACCTTC
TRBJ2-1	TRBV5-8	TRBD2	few	CASTVIGTSHNEQFF	TGTGCCAGCACGGTCATCGGGACTAGTCACAATGAGCAGTTCTTC
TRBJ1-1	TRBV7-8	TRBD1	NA	CASSLATGVRQAFF	TGTGCCAGCAGCTTAGCGACAGGGGTTCGGCAAGCTTTCTTT
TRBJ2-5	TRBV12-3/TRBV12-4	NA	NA	CATTLDRSETQYF	TGTGCCACCACCCTAGACAGGTCGGAGACCCAGTACTTC
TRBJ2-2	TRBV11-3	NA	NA	CASSFGGGANTGELFF	TGTGCCAGCAGCTTTGGAGGGGGGGCGAACACCGGGGAGCTGTTTTTT
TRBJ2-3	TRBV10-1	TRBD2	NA	CASSSTSGGTDTQYF	TGCGCCAGCAGTTCGACTAGCGGGGGCACAGATACGCAGTATTTT
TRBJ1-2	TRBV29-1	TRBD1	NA	CSVNRGAPYGYTF	TGCAGCGTTAACAGGGGCGCCCCATATGGCTACACCTTC
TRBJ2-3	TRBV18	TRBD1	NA	CASSPPGTGHSGTQYF	TGTGCCAGCTCACCACCGGGGACAGGACACTCGGGTACGCAGTATTTT
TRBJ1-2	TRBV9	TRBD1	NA	CASSVGQGFEGYTF	TGTGCCAGCAGCGTAGGACAGGGATTTGAAGGCTACACCTTC
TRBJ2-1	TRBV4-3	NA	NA	CASSQDAEISYNEQFF	TGCGCCAGCAGCCAAGATGCGGAGATATCCTACAATGAGCAGTTCTTC
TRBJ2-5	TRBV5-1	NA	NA	CASSSAAGQETQYF	TGCGCCAGCAGCTCGGCGGCGGGGCAAGAGACCCAGTACTTC
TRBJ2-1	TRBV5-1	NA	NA	CASSLRGAEGEQFF	TGCGCCAGCAGCTTGCGGGGGGCAGAGGGTGAGCAGTTCTTC
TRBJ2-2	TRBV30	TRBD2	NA	CAWSRLAGATGELFF	TGTGCCTGGAGTCGGTTAGCGGGGGCCACCGGGGAGCTGTTTTTT
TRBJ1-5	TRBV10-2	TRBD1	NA	CASSDTGGNQPQHF	TGCGCCAGCAGCGATACAGGGGGCAATCAGCCCCAGCATTTT
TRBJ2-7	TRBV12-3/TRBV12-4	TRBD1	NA	CASSSQGNEQYF	TGTGCCAGCAGTTCACAGGGGAACGAGCAGTACTTC
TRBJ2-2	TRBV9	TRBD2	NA	CASSVGTSGGPGELFF	TGTGCCAGCAGCGTAGGGACTAGCGGGGGCCCCGGGGAGCTGTTTTTT
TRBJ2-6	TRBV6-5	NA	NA	CASSQGFTGANVLTF	TGTGCCAGCAGTCAGGGGTTTACTGGGGCCAACGTCCTGACTTTC